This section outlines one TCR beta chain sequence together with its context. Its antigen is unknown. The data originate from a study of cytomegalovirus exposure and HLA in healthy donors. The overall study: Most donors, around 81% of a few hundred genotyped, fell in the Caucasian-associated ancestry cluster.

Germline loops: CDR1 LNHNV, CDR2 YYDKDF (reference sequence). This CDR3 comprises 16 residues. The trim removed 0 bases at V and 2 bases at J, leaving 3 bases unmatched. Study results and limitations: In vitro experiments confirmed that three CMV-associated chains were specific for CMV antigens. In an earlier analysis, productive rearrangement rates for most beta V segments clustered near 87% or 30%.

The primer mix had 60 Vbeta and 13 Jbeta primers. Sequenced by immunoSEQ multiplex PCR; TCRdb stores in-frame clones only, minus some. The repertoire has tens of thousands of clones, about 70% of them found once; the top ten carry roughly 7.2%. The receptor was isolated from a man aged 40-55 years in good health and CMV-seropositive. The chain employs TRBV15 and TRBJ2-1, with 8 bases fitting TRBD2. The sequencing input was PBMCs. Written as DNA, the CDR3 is TGTGCCACCAGCAGAGAAAGCGGGGGCCCCTACAATGAGCAGTTCTTC. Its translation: CATSRESGGPYNEQFF.